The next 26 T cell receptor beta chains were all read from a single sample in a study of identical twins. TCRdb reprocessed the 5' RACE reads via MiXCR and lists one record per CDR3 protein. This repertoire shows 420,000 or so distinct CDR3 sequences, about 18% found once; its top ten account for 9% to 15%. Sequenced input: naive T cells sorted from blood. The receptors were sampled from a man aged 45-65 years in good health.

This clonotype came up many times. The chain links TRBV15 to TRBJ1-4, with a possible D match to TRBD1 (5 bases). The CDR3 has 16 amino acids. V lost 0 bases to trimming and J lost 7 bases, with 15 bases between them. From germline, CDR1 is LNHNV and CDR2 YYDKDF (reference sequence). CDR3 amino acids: CATSRDLPGPGEKLFF. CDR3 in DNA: TGTGCCACCAGCAGAGATCTCCCGGGGCCGGGTGAAAAACTGTTTTTT.

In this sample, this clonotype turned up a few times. This CDR3 reads CASSQPTANTEAFF. The CDR3 nucleotides read TGCGCCAGCAGCCAACCGACAGCAAACACTGAAGCTTTCTTT. The rearrangement joins TRBV4-1 to TRBJ1-1; D might be TRBD1 (5 bases). The length of the CDR3 is 14 residues. V was trimmed by 2 bases and J by 2 bases, leaving 9 bases between them. Germline V gives CDR1 MGHRA, CDR2 YSYEKL.

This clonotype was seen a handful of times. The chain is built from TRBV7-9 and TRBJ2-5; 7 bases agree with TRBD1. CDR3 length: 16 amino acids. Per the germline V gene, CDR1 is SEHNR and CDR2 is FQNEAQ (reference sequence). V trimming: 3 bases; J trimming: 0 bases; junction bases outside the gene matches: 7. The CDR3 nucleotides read TGTGCCAGCAGCTTGGCCGGGACAGTGTACCAAGAGACCCAGTACTTC. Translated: CASSLAGTVYQETQYF.

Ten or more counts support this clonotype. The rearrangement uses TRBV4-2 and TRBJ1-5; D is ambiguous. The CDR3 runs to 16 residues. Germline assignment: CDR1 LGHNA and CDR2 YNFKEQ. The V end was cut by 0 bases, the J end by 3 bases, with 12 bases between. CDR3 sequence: CASSQEAGRNNQPQHF. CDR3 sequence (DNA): TGTGCCAGCAGCCAAGAAGCCGGCAGGAACAATCAGCCCCAGCATTTT.

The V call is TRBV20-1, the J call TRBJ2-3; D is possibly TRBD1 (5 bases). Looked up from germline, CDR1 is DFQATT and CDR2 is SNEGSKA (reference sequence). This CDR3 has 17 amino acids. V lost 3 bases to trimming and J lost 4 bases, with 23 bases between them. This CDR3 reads CSASGQGLDQHSDTQYF. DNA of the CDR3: TGCAGTGCTAGTGGCCAGGGTCTAGACCAACACTCAGATACGCAGTATTTT.

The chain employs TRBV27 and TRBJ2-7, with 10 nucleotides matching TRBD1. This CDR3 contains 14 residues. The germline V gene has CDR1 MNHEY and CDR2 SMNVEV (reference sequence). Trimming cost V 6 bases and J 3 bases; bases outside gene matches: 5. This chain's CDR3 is CASSQTGGGYEQYF. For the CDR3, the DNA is TGTGCCAGCAGCCAGACAGGGGGCGGCTACGAGCAGTACTTC.

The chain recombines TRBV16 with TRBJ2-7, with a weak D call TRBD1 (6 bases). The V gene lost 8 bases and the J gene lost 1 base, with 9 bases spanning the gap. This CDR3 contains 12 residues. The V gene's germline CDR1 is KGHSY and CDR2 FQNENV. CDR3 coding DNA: TGTGCCAGCGGAAGGGGGTCCTACGAGCAGTACTTC. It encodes CASGRGSYEQYF. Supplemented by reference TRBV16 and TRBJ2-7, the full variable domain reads GEEVAQTPKHLVRGEGQKAKLYCAPIKGHSYVFWYQQVLKNEFKFLISFQNENVFDETGMPKERFSAKCLPNSPCSLEIQATKLEDSAVYFCASGRGSYEQYFGPGTRLTVT.

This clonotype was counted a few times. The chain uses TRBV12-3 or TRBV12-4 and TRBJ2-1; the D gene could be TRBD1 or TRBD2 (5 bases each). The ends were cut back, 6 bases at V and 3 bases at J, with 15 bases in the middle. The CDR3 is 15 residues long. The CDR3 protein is CASSRLGDLYNEQFF. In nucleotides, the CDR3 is TGTGCCAGCAGCCGGCTTGGGGACCTCTACAATGAGCAGTTCTTC.

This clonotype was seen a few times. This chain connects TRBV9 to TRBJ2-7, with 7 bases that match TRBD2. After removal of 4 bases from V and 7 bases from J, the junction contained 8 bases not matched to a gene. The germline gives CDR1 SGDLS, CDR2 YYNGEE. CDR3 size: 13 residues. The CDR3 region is CASSPGGIGEQYF. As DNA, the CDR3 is TGTGCCAGCAGCCCCGGGGGGATAGGGGAGCAGTACTTC.

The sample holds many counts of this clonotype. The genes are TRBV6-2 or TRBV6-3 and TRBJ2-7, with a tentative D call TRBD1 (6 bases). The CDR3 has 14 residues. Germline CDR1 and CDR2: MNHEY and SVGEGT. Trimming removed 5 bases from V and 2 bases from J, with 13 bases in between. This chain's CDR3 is CASSQIRTAYEQYF. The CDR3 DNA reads TGTGCCAGCAGTCAGATCAGGACAGCCTACGAGCAGTACTTC.

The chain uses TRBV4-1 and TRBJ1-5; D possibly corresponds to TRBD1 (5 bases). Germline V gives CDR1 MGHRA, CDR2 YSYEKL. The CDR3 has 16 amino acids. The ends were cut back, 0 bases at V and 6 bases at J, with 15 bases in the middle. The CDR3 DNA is TGCGCCAGCAGCCAAGATGCAGGGAGGCCGAGTCAGCCCCAGCATTTT. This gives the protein CASSQDAGRPSQPQHF.

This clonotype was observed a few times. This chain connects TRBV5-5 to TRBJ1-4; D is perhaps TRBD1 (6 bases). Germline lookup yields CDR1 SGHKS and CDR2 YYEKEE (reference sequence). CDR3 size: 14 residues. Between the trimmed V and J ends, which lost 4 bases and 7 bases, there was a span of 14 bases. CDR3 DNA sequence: TGTGCCAGCAGCCCCGGAGGGGGAGGTGAAAAACTGTTTTTT. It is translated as CASSPGGGGEKLFF.

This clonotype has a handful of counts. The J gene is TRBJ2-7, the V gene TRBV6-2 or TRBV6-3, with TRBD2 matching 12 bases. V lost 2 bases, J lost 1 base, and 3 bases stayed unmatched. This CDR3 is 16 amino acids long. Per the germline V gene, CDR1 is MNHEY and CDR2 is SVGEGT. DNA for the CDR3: TGTGCCAGCAGTTACGGACTAGCGGGACGTTCCTACGAGCAGTACTTC. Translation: CASSYGLAGRSYEQYF.

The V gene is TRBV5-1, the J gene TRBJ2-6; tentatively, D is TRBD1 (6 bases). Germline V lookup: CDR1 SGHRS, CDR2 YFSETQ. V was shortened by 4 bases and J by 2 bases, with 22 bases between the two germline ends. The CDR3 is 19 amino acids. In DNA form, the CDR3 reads TGCGCCAGCAGCCGAAACCGGGACACCTATAGGGCTGGGGCCAACGTCCTGACTTTC. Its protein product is CASSRNRDTYRAGANVLTF.

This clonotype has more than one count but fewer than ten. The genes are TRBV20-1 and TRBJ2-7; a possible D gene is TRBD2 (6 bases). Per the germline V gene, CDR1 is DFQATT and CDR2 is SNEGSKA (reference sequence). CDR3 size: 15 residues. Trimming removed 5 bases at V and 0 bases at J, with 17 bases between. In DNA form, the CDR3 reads TGCAGTGCTGGCCCGGGGCGGGGAAGCTCCTACGAGCAGTACTTC. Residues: CSAGPGRGSSYEQYF.

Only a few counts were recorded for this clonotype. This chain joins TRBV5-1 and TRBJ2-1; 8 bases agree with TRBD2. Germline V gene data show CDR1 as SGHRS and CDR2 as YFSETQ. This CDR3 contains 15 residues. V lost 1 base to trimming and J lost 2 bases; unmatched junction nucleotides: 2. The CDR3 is CASSLNGRAYNEQFF. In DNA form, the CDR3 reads TGCGCCAGCAGCTTGAACGGGAGGGCCTACAATGAGCAGTTCTTC.

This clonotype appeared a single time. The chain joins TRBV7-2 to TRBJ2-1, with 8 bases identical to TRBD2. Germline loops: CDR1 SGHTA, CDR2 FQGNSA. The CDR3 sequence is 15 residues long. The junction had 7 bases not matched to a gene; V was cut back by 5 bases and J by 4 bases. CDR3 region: CASSHGGATYNEQFF. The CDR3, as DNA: TGTGCCAGCAGCCACGGGGGGGCCACTTACAATGAGCAGTTCTTC.

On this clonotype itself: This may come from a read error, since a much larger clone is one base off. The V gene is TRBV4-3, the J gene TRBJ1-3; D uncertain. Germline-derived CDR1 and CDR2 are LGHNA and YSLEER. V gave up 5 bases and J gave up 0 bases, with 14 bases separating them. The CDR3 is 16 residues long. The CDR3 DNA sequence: TGCGCCAGCAGCAAAGGTGGTAAAACCTCTGGAAACACCATATATTTT. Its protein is CASSKGGKTSGNTIYF.

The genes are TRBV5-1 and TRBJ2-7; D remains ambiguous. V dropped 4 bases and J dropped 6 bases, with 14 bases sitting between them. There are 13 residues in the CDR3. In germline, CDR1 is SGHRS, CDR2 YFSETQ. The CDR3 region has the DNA TGCGCCAGCAGCGTAAGTAGGAGTCGCGAGCAGTACTTC. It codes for CASSVSRSREQYF.

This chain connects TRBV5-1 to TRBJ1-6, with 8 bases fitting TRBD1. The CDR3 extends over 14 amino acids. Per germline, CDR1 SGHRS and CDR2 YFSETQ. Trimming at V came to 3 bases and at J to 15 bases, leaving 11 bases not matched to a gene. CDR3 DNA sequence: TGCGCCAGCAGCTCGGGACAGGCTCGAGTTGGCCTCCACTTT. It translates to CASSSGQARVGLHF.

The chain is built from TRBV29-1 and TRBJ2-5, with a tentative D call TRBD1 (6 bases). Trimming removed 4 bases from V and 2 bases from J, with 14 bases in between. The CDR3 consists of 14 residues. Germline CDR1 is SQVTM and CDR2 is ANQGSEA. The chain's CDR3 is CSVVPGHEQETQYF. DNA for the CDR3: TGCAGCGTTGTACCGGGACACGAACAAGAGACCCAGTACTTC.

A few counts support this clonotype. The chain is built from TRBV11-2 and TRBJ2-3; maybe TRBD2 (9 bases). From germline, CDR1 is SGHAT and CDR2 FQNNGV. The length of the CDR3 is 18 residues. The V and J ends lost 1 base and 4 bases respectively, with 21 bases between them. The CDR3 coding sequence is TGTGCCAGCAGCTTAGTCCAGGGGGCTCTAGCGGGGTCAGATACGCAGTATTTT. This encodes CASSLVQGALAGSDTQYF.

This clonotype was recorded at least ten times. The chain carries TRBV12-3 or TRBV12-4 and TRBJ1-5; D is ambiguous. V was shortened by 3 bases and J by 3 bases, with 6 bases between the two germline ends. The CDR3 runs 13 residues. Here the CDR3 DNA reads TGTGCCAGCAGTTTGGGCCCCAATCAGCCCCAGCATTTT. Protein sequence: CASSLGPNQPQHF.

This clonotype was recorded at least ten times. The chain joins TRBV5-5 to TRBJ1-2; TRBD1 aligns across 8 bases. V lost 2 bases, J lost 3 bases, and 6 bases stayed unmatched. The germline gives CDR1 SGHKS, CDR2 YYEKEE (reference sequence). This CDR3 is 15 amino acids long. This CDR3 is CASSLTGGAYYGYTF. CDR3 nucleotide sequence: TGTGCCAGCAGCTTAACAGGGGGTGCCTACTATGGCTACACCTTC.

The CDR3 loop reads CSAPSSGGAYNEQFF. CDR3 bases: TGCAGTGCTCCCTCTAGCGGGGGGGCCTACAATGAGCAGTTCTTC. The V gene is TRBV20-1, the J gene TRBJ2-1, with TRBD2 identical over 12 bases. The CDR3 is 15 amino acids. V lost 5 bases and J lost 2; bases outside the gene matches: 4. Germline CDR1 is DFQATT and CDR2 is SNEGSKA (reference sequence).

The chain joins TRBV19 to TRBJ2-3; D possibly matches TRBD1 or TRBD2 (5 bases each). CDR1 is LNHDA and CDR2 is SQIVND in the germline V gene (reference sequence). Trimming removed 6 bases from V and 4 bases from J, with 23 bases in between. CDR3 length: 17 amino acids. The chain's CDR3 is CASRYSIGPQGADTQYF. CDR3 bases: TGTGCCAGTAGATATTCCATCGGGCCGCAGGGAGCAGATACGCAGTATTTT. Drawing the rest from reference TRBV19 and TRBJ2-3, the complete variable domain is DGGITQSPKYLFRKEGQNVTLSCEQNLNHDAMYWYRQDPGQGLRLIYYSQIVNDFQKGDIAEGYSVSREKKESFPLTVTSAQKNPTAFYLCASRYSIGPQGADTQYFGPGTRLTVL.